The source of this T cell receptor beta chain is a study of blood T cells in healthy people across ages. Note on this clonotype: The antigen is unknown.

Germline CDR1 reads LGHNA; CDR2 reads YSLEER. The V end was cut by 4 bases, the J end by 4 bases, with 16 bases between. The CDR3 is made up of 15 amino acids. The second PCR ran roughly 6 to 11 cycles with a sample-barcoded 5' primer and J-beta primers. TCRdb processed the 5' RACE reads anew with MiXCR; each CDR3 protein has one entry. There are 1,300,000 or so distinct CDR3 sequences in the sample; roughly 59% occur only once, and 6.5% to 8% lies in the top ten. Study findings and constraints: Naive T cell percentage showed a strong correlation with the diversity of TCR beta.

The sequence was collected from a man aged 18 to 30 in good health. The sample taken for sequencing was blood. The chain couples TRBV4-3 to TRBJ1-1; perhaps TRBD1 as D (5 bases). CDR3 bases: TGCGCCAGCAGCCCAGGGAATGGGTGGTTCACTGAAGCTTTCTTT. It is translated as CASSPGNGWFTEAFF.